The 12 T cell receptor beta chains below were found in one sample sequenced in a study of T cell clonality in common variable immunodeficiency. This table comes from immunoSEQ multiplex PCR, and its TCRdb copy is limited to in-frame clones, with some not included. The repertoire consists of over 35,000 clones, none detected only once. The material sequenced was peripheral blood mononuclear cells. Receptors originate from a person aged 18 to 75 in good health.

This clone was seen more than once but under ten times. Coverage ceases 3 residues before the CDR3 finishes, and the germline J gene fills in the end. The rearrangement links TRBV2 to TRBJ2-5; 8 bases match TRBD2. Looked up from germline, CDR1 is SNHLY and CDR2 is FYNNEI. With V trimmed by 1 base and J by 4 bases, 2 bases remained unmatched. CDR3 length equals 14 residues. The part of the CDR3 DNA that was read is TGTGCCAGCAGTGAAGGAAGCGGGAGAGAGACC. Translating it yields CASSEGSGRET. The CDR3 in full is CASSEGSGRETQYF. The full variable domain, with the rest looked up from reference TRBV2 and TRBJ2-5, is EPEVTQTPSHQVTQMGQEVILRCVPISNHLYFYWYRQILGQKVEFLVSFYNNEISEKSEIFDDQFSVERPDGSNFTLKIRSTKLEDSAMYFCASSEGSGRETQYFGPGTRLLVL.

In its sample, this clone was seen many times. The read terminates 3 residues before the CDR3 end, so the remaining end is supplied by the germline J gene. The chain joins TRBV5-1 to TRBJ2-1; 12 positions match TRBD1. This CDR3 has 17 residues. V dropped 0 bases and J dropped 8; count of bases not matched to a gene: 9. CDR1 and CDR2 (germline): SGHRS, YFSETQ. The CDR3 loop reads CASSLASRDRGRDEQFF. The covered CDR3 bases are TGCGCCAGCAGCTTGGCCTCCCGGGACAGGGGGCGCGATGAG. The variable domain in full, with the rest retrieved from reference TRBV5-1 and TRBJ2-1, is KAGVTQTPRYLIKTRGQQVTLSCSPISGHRSVSWYQQTPGQGLQFLFEYFSETQRNKGNFPGRFSGRQFSNSRSEMNVSTLELGDSALYLCASSLASRDRGRDEQFFGPGTRLTVL.

This clone was counted many times. The read comes to an end 3 residues before the CDR3 does, leaving the germline J gene to fill in the end. The V and J genes are TRBV2 and TRBJ1-5, with a possible D match to TRBD1 (5 bases). This CDR3 is 17 amino acids long. Germline V gives CDR1 SNHLY, CDR2 FYNNEI. V gave up 0 bases and J gave up 0 bases, with 12 bases separating them. CDR3 protein: CASSEALGLYSNQPQHF. The CDR3 bases that were read are TGTGCCAGCAGTGAAGCTTTGGGGCTCTATAGCAATCAGCCC.

This clone has a handful of counts. Coverage ceases 3 residues before the CDR3 finishes, and the germline J gene fills in the end. The rearrangement joins TRBV5-1 to TRBJ2-3, with D unresolved. The length of the CDR3 is 15 residues. CDR1 is SGHRS and CDR2 is YFSETQ in the germline V gene. CDR3 DNA, as far as it was read: TGCGCCAGCAGCTTGGCCAGTGGGTCAGGTCAGCCG. Its translation: CASSLASGSGQP. The CDR3 in full is CASSLASGSGQPQYF.

This clone was counted ten times or more. The CDR3 end is not reached by the read, which stops 3 residues before it; the germline J gene fills it in. The rearrangement links TRBV2 to TRBJ1-4, with D tentatively TRBD1 (5 bases). The germline V and J ends were trimmed by 6 bases and 7 bases, with 12 bases remaining between them. The CDR3 length is 13 residues. The V gene's germline CDR1 is SNHLY and CDR2 FYNNEI. The covered CDR3 bases are TGTGCCAGCAGATCAGGGATGAGTGAAAAA. Translated, it gives CASRSGMSEK. The entire CDR3 protein reads CASRSGMSEKLFF.

This clone was counted ten times or more. Read sequence stops 3 residues before the CDR3 end, and the germline J gene provides the missing end. The gene calls are TRBV19 and TRBJ2-7; 9 nucleotides match TRBD1. The CDR3 runs to 15 residues. Germline V gene lookup returns CDR1 LNHDA and CDR2 SQIVND (reference sequence). With V trimmed by 4 bases and J by 0 bases, 4 bases remained unmatched. This chain's CDR3 is CASSTRQGGSYEQYF. The sequenced CDR3 bases are TGTGCCAGTAGTACCCGACAGGGGGGCTCCTACGAG.

Worth noting for this clone: The CDR3 end falls 3 residues outside the read, so it is completed with the germline J gene. This chain joins TRBV18 and TRBJ2-2; tentatively, D is TRBD1 (5 bases). Per the germline V gene, CDR1 is KGHSH and CDR2 is LQKENI. This CDR3 has 13 residues. The CDR3 sequence: CASSPGQLEKLFF. CDR3 DNA, as far as it was read: TGTGCCAGCTCACCGGGGCAGCTAGAAAAG.

This clone has a count of ten or more. The sequence runs out 3 residues before the end of the CDR3; the remainder is reconstructed from the germline J gene. This rearrangement joins TRBV6-2 or TRBV6-3 to TRBJ2-5, with 11 bases fitting TRBD2. Germline-derived CDR1 and CDR2 are MNHEY and SVGEGT. The CDR3 contains 15 residues. With 5 bases clipped from V and 6 bases from J, the junction kept 8 bases outside the gene matches. This CDR3 reads CASSTHSGRGKTQYF. Partial CDR3 DNA: TGTGCCAGCAGTACCCATAGCGGGAGGGGAAAGACC.

This clone was counted at least ten times. The missing CDR3 end, 3 residues past where the read stops, is filled in from the germline J gene. The chain is built from TRBV19 and TRBJ1-1; 9 bases are a match to TRBD1. CDR3 length: 13 amino acids. CDR1 LNHDA and CDR2 SQIVND come from the germline V gene (reference sequence). The V segment lost 6 bases and the J segment 7 bases; nucleotides outside the gene matches: 6. CDR3: CASSRTGASEAFF. CDR3 bases read: TGTGCCAGTAGCCGGACAGGGGCAAGTGAA.

This clone came up many times. The missing CDR3 end, 3 residues past where the read stops, is filled in from the germline J gene. The J gene is TRBJ2-5, the V gene TRBV29-1; TRBD1 agrees at 9 bases. V lost 1 base, J lost 2 bases, and 5 bases stayed unmatched. The CDR3 totals 15 residues. Germline lookup yields CDR1 SQVTM and CDR2 ANQGSEA. CDR3 DNA, as far as it was read: TGCAGCGTTGAAGGGGGGGACAGGGTTCAAGAGACC. Its translation: CSVEGGDRVQET. The entire CDR3 reads CSVEGGDRVQETQYF.

This clone was counted at least ten times. The read halts 3 residues ahead of the CDR3 end, with the missing end drawn from the germline J gene. The J gene is TRBJ2-7, the V gene TRBV11-2; 10 bases fit TRBD2. Looked up from germline, CDR1 is SGHAT and CDR2 is FQNNGV. The V segment lost 7 bases and the J segment 3 bases; nucleotides outside the gene matches: 9. CDR3 length: 15 residues. The covered CDR3 bases are TGTGCCAGCACCGTCGGGGCTAGCGGGAGCTACGAG. Protein sequence: CASTVGASGSYE. The CDR3 in full is CASTVGASGSYEQYF.

This clone was seen many times. The read is 3 residues too short to cover the CDR3 end, so that end is filled in from the germline J gene. J is TRBJ2-3 and V is TRBV15; 7 bases agree with TRBD1. The V gene end was trimmed by 0 bases and the J gene end by 0 bases; junction bases not matched to a gene: 3. This CDR3 comprises 16 residues. The germline gives CDR1 LNHNV, CDR2 YYDKDF (reference sequence). Partial CDR3 DNA: TGTGCCACCAGCAGAGATCAGGGGGTTAGCACAGATACG. Residues: CATSRDQGVSTDT. From start to end, the CDR3 is CATSRDQGVSTDTQYF.